The rows below give T cell receptor beta chains drawn from one sample of a study of human T cells and chemical hapten exposure. TCRdb redid the calling of the RACE reads with MiXCR, one entry per CDR3 protein. This table has tens of thousands of distinct CDR3 sequences, about 9.1% appearing once. Specimen: whole blood, collected in connection with sensitization to the hapten diphenylcyclopropenone (DPC). The receptor source for this set is a woman in her forties with alopecia areata. Some clones in this sample may be carry-over from other donors' samples. CDR3s include the opening cysteine and the closing phenylalanine or tryptophan. Fields, in order: D gene, V gene, clone size, J gene, CDR3 DNA, CDR3 protein. A D gene is named only where the DNA matches it firmly. Part of the rows lack a size; the others show once, few, many or a class for expanded clones.

-,TRBV2,many,TRBJ1-5,TGTGCCAGCAGGCTTGACAGCTTCCCCCAGCATTTT,CASRLDSFPQHF
-,TRBV28,-,TRBJ2-3,TGTGCCAGCAGCGGGTACAGGGTGTCAGGCACAGATACGCAGTATTTT,CASSGYRVSGTDTQYF
-,TRBV7-3,many,TRBJ1-2,TGTGCCAGCAGCTTTTCCCCAGGAGAGGGCTACACCTTC,CASSFSPGEGYTF
TRBD1,TRBV18,many,TRBJ1-2,TGTGCCAGCTCGCGACTGGGACAGGTCGACTATGGCTACACCTTC,CASSRLGQVDYGYTF
-,TRBV9,many,TRBJ1-1,TGTGCCAGCAGCGTAGATGTGGGACGAACGAACACTGAAGCTTTCTTT,CASSVDVGRTNTEAFF
-,TRBV27,many,TRBJ1-1,TGTGCCAGCAGCGAGTTGTATGAGGTTGGCACTGAAGCTTTCTTT,CASSELYEVGTEAFF
-,TRBV2,few,TRBJ1-1,TGTGCCAGCAGTGGGGAGACTTACACTGAAGCTTTCTTT,CASSGETYTEAFF
-,TRBV6-2/TRBV6-3,few,TRBJ1-2,TGTGCCAGCAGTTACAGCGGGACTAAGGTATCTGGCTACACCTTC,CASSYSGTKVSGYTF
TRBD1,TRBV20-1,many,TRBJ2-3,TGCAGTGCTGCAGACAGGGGGCCCACAGATACGCAGTATTTT,CSAADRGPTDTQYF
-,TRBV11-2,many,TRBJ1-1,TGTGCCAGCAGCTTAGAGGCAGGGACCGTGGCTTTCTTT,CASSLEAGTVAFF
-,TRBV7-9,-,TRBJ1-2,TGTGCCAGCAGCTTAATGTCTACAGGGTTCTTTAATGGCTACACCTTC,CASSLMSTGFFNGYTF
TRBD2,TRBV6-2/TRBV6-3,few,TRBJ2-4,TGTGCCAGCAGTTCAGGGACTAGCGGAAAAAACATTCAGTACTTC,CASSSGTSGKNIQYF
TRBD1,TRBV28,-,TRBJ2-7,TGTGCCAGCACCGGGGTTACGGGACAGCTTCTGGGGGCGTCCTCCTACGAGCAGTACTTC,CASTGVTGQLLGASSYEQYF
-,TRBV20-1,many,TRBJ2-5,TGCAGTGCTTCTCAGTGGGGGGCCAAAGAGACCCAGTACTTC,CSASQWGAKETQYF
-,TRBV6-2/TRBV6-3,many,TRBJ1-4,TGTGCCAGCAGTTATACATCTAGCCGTGGTGAAAAACTGTTTTTT,CASSYTSSRGEKLFF
-,TRBV30,many,TRBJ2-3,TGTGCCCGGGCCGTGAGTGCTAGCACAGATACGCAGTATTTT,CARAVSASTDTQYF
TRBD2,TRBV20-1,few,TRBJ2-2,TGCAGTGCTAGAGATCCATCGTACGGGGGGACTGACACCGGGGAGCTGTTTTTT,CSARDPSYGGTDTGELFF
TRBD2,TRBV27,many,TRBJ2-3,TGTGCCAGCAGTTCCCCCCTCAGGGCGGGGGGCACAGATACGCAGTATTTT,CASSSPLRAGGTDTQYF
-,TRBV20-1,-,TRBJ1-5,TGCAGTGCTAGTAGCGGGGTCAATCAGCCCCAGCATTTT,CSASSGVNQPQHF
-,TRBV18,-,TRBJ2-4,TGTGCCAGCTCACCACCAACAGGGAAAAACATTCAGTACTTC,CASSPPTGKNIQYF
-,TRBV10-3,-,TRBJ2-3,TGTGCCATCAGTGATTATGGATTTAAGAACACAGATACGCAGTATTTT,CAISDYGFKNTDTQYF
TRBD1,TRBV15,-,TRBJ1-2,TGTGCCACCAGCCCACAGGGGGCGCTGGGCTATGGCTACACCTTC,CATSPQGALGYGYTF
-,TRBV4-3,few,TRBJ1-2,TGCGCCAGCAGCCAAGATCTGGACATGGGGGTTTACACCTTC,CASSQDLDMGVYTF
-,TRBV6-2/TRBV6-3,-,TRBJ2-5,TGTGCCAGCAGACGGGGGGCGGTGGAGACCCAGTACTTC,CASRRGAVETQYF
TRBD2,TRBV6-4,-,TRBJ2-1,TGCCAACACCACGCTGGGAGGGGATCCTACAATGAGCAGTTCTTC,CQHHAGRGSYNEQFF
-,TRBV20-1,many,TRBJ2-7,TGCAGTGTAGGGCACGGAACCTACGAGCAGTACTTC,CSVGHGTYEQYF
-,TRBV20-1,many,TRBJ2-7,TGCAGTGTTCTGACTGTCCCCTACGAGCAGTACTTC,CSVLTVPYEQYF
TRBD1,TRBV2,-,TRBJ2-3,TGTGCCAGCAGCGGGACAGCGGAAGGTCCAGATACGCAGTATTTT,CASSGTAEGPDTQYF
-,TRBV29-1,many,TRBJ2-7,TGCAGCGTTGATGGTCAGCCTCCCTACGAGCAGTACTTC,CSVDGQPPYEQYF
-,TRBV6-2/TRBV6-3,many,TRBJ2-7,TGTGCCAGCAGGGCCGGAGGGGCGACCTACGAGCAGTACTTC,CASRAGGATYEQYF
-,TRBV6-2/TRBV6-3,many,TRBJ1-2,TGTGCCAGCAGTTACCGGACACGGGGCACTTATGGCTACACCTTC,CASSYRTRGTYGYTF
-,TRBV5-1,many,TRBJ2-6,TGCGCCAGCAGCTTCGGGACGGCTGGGGCCAACGTCCTGACTTTC,CASSFGTAGANVLTF
-,TRBV12-3/TRBV12-4,-,TRBJ2-1,TGTGCCAGCAGTCCCCCCGCCTACAATGAGCAGTTCTTC,CASSPPAYNEQFF
TRBD1,TRBV7-2,many,TRBJ2-4,TGTGCCAGCAGCTTCCCGGACAGGGGAGAGCAGTACTTC,CASSFPDRGEQYF
-,TRBV6-6,-,TRBJ2-1,TGTGCCAGCGCGGATCGGACAGGCGGGGGTAATGAGCAGTTCTTC,CASADRTGGGNEQFF
-,TRBV7-3,-,TRBJ1-1,TGTGCCAGCAGCTCTCGGATGGGCACTGAAGCTTTCTTT,CASSSRMGTEAFF
TRBD1,TRBV20-1,many,TRBJ1-3,TGCAGTGCTATGACAGGGCCCACGGGGAACACCATATATTTT,CSAMTGPTGNTIYF
-,TRBV2,few,TRBJ2-1,TGTACCAGCAGTGAAGGGGCAGGGGAAGCCTACAATGAGCAGTTCTTC,CTSSEGAGEAYNEQFF
-,TRBV28,many,TRBJ2-7,TGTGCCAGCAGTTTTGGGGAGCCTGACGAGCAGTACTTC,CASSFGEPDEQYF
TRBD1,TRBV7-8,few,TRBJ2-5,TGTGCCAGCAGCGTCGGGACAGGGGGAAGAGAGACCCAGTACTTC,CASSVGTGGRETQYF
-,TRBV20-1,many,TRBJ2-7,TGCAGTGCTAGTTGGGGGGCCCCCTACGAGCAGTACTTC,CSASWGAPYEQYF
TRBD2,TRBV6-2/TRBV6-3,-,TRBJ2-1,TGTGCCATAAAGCGGGGGGGTTCCTACAATGAGCAGTTCTTC,CAIKRGGSYNEQFF
-,TRBV20-1,many,TRBJ2-7,TGCAGTGCTAGCCGGGACCCAGGCTACGAGCAGTACTTC,CSASRDPGYEQYF
TRBD1,TRBV12-3/TRBV12-4,-,TRBJ2-7,TGTGCCAGCAGCTCCGGGACAGGGTACTACGAGCAGTACTTC,CASSSGTGYYEQYF
TRBD1,TRBV4-1,-,TRBJ2-3,TGCGCCAGCATGAAAGGGGGCCTACTCACAGATACGCAGTATTTT,CASMKGGLLTDTQYF
TRBD1,TRBV28,many,TRBJ1-2,TGTGCCAGCAGTTCCCCGGGACAGGGACCTGGCTACACCTTC,CASSSPGQGPGYTF
TRBD2,TRBV2,many,TRBJ2-1,TGTGCCAGCCGTAGGACTAGCCGATACAATGAGCAGTTCTTC,CASRRTSRYNEQFF
-,TRBV7-8,many,TRBJ1-2,TGTGCCAGCAGCCGTGACCTATCCCGGGGGTCGGACTATGGCTACACCTTC,CASSRDLSRGSDYGYTF
-,TRBV30,-,TRBJ1-2,TGTGCCTCGACGGGGTTCGGGGACTATGGCTACACCTTC,CASTGFGDYGYTF